Shown below are 32 T cell receptor beta chains from a single sample sequenced in a study of T cell responses to AZD1222 COVID-19 vaccine. Clones were sequenced by immunoSEQ multiplex PCR, and TCRdb holds only the in-frame ones, with some missing. The table lists about 140,000 clones. Sample: peripheral blood. The receptors shown here come from an adult in good health.

The chain links TRBV30 to TRBJ2-3; 7 nucleotides align to TRBD2. J lost 5 bases, V lost 3 bases, and 2 bases had no gene match. The CDR3 extends over 12 amino acids. The germline V gene has CDR1 GTSNPN and CDR2 SVGIG (reference sequence). The CDR3 sequence is CAWSPGGDTQYF. As DNA, the CDR3 is TGTGCCTGGAGCCCGGGGGGAGATACGCAGTATTTT.

V gene TRBV28 combines with J gene TRBJ1-2, with D uncertain. V lost 7 bases, J lost 5 bases, and 17 bases lay in between. CDR1 and CDR2 (germline): MDHEN, SYDVKM. The CDR3 spans 14 residues. The CDR3 region is CASNQASRIYGYTF. CDR3 DNA sequence: TGTGCCAGCAACCAGGCCTCTAGGATTTATGGCTACACCTTC.

This chain links TRBV19 with TRBJ1-1; TRBD1 is a possible D gene (6 bases). Trimming cost V 10 bases and J 6 bases, with 18 bases left between them. The CDR3 extends over 13 amino acids. Germline-derived CDR1 and CDR2 are LNHDA and SQIVND (reference sequence). Written as DNA, the CDR3 is TGTGCCACAAAAGAACAGGGTCCCGCTGAAGCTTTCTTT. This translates into CATKEQGPAEAFF.

The chain joins TRBV9 to TRBJ2-1, with 7 bases fitting TRBD2. Germline CDR1 and CDR2: SGDLS and YYNGEE. Trimming cost V 0 bases and J 7 bases; bases outside gene matches: 7. This CDR3 is 15 amino acids long. In nucleotides, the CDR3 is TGTGCCAGCAGCGTAGTGGGCCATAGCGGGAATGAGCAGTTCTTC. It is translated as CASSVVGHSGNEQFF.

The chain is built from TRBV13 and TRBJ1-2; 8 nucleotides align to TRBD1. This CDR3 region has 16 residues. The germline gives CDR1 PRHDT, CDR2 FYEKMQ (reference sequence). After removal of 5 bases from V and 4 bases from J, the junction contained 12 bases not matched to a gene. CDR3 loop: CASSARTGPLLYGYTF. CDR3 bases: TGTGCCAGCAGCGCCCGGACAGGGCCTCTTCTCTATGGCTACACCTTC.

V and J are TRBV18 and TRBJ2-7; 10 bases line up with TRBD1. Germline CDR1 reads KGHSH; CDR2 reads LQKENI. This CDR3 region has 14 residues. V trimming: 3 bases; J trimming: 6 bases; junction bases outside the gene matches: 5. As DNA, the CDR3 is TGTGCCAGCTCACCTCAAAGGACAGGGGGCGAGCAGTACTTC. Its protein product is CASSPQRTGGEQYF.

The chain recombines TRBV27 with TRBJ1-3, with D tentatively TRBD1 (6 bases). Per germline, CDR1 MNHEY and CDR2 SMNVEV (reference sequence). This CDR3 is built from 15 residues. The germline V and J ends were trimmed by 0 bases and 4 bases, with 10 bases remaining between them. The CDR3 reads CASSLSVDRGNTIYF. In DNA, the CDR3 is TGTGCCAGCAGTTTATCCGTGGACAGAGGAAACACCATATATTTT.

The rearrangement joins TRBV6-5 to TRBJ1-4; D not resolved. The V gene's germline CDR1 is MNHEY and CDR2 SVGAGI. V shed 6 bases and J shed 10 bases, with 12 bases lying between them. The CDR3 has 12 residues. In DNA, the CDR3 is TGTGCCAGCAGCCCCAGGTTGGGAAAACTGTTTTTT. Its translation: CASSPRLGKLFF.

The CDR3 is CASSPGTGLNSPLHF. The CDR3 DNA reads TGTGCCAGCAGCCCCGGCACAGGGCTTAATTCACCCCTCCACTTT. The chain links TRBV7-9 to TRBJ1-6; tentative D call: TRBD1 (6 bases). Looked up from germline, CDR1 is SEHNR and CDR2 is FQNEAQ (reference sequence). Trimming removed 5 bases at V and 6 bases at J, with 14 bases between. There are 15 residues in the CDR3.

Comments on this clone: This sample also contains other DNA sequences that code for the same CDR3. The V call is TRBV20-1, the J call TRBJ1-2; no clear D gene. CDR1 is DFQATT, CDR2 SNEGSKA, per germline (reference sequence). V shed 4 bases and J shed 1 base, with 4 bases lying between them. The length of the CDR3 is 11 residues. In DNA, the CDR3 is TGCAGTGCTACGGGTAACTATGGCTACACCTTC. It specifies CSATGNYGYTF.

The V call is TRBV9, the J call TRBJ2-3, with 7 bases that match TRBD1. CDR3 length: 16 amino acids. The J segment lost 2 bases and the V segment lost 4 bases, leaving 10 bases of the junction unmatched. Germline CDR1 and CDR2: SGDLS and YYNGEE. CDR3 sequence: CASSHLTGTATDTQYF. The CDR3 DNA is TGTGCCAGCAGCCATCTTACCGGGACAGCCACAGATACGCAGTATTTT.

The chain links TRBV19 to TRBJ1-1; maybe TRBD1 (6 bases). V was pared by 3 bases and J by 0 bases, with 14 bases between. This CDR3 is built from 16 residues. Germline CDR1 LNHDA, CDR2 SQIVND (reference sequence). The CDR3 is CASSIPGGPLNTEAFF. The CDR3 region has the DNA TGTGCCAGTAGTATCCCTGGGGGGCCGCTGAACACTGAAGCTTTCTTT.

V is TRBV3-1 (or the pseudogene TRBV3-2) and J is TRBJ1-1; D gene unclear. V lost 1 base to trimming and J lost 3 bases, with 9 bases between them. CDR1 and CDR2 from the germline V gene are LGHDT and YNNKEL (reference sequence). The CDR3 covers 14 residues. The CDR3 loop reads CASSQAASYTEAFF. The DNA of the CDR3 is TGTGCCAGCAGCCAAGCGGCATCGTACACTGAAGCTTTCTTT.

The chain has TRBV11-3 and TRBJ2-1; D could derive from TRBD1 or TRBD2 (5 bases each). The CDR3 loop spans 14 amino acids. Germline V lookup: CDR1 SGHNT, CDR2 YENEEA. V was cut by 2 bases and J by 2 bases, with 7 bases left in between. The CDR3 nucleotides are TGTGCCAGCAGCTTAAGGGGAGCCTACAATGAGCAGTTCTTC. Its protein product is CASSLRGAYNEQFF.

The J gene is TRBJ1-1, the V gene TRBV5-4, with D uncertain. The V gene lost 0 bases and the J gene lost 4 bases, with 10 bases spanning the gap. The CDR3 spans 14 residues. CDR1 and CDR2 from the germline V gene are SGHNT and YYREEE (reference sequence). The CDR3 is CASSLDRPSTEAFF. CDR3 sequence (DNA): TGTGCCAGCAGCTTGGACAGACCGAGCACTGAAGCTTTCTTT.

This chain links TRBV6-4 with TRBJ2-1, with 7 bases lining up with TRBD1. Losses at the gene ends were 6 bases for V and 7 bases for J; bases not matched to a gene: 12. The CDR3 totals 15 residues. CDR1 and CDR2 from the germline V gene are MRHNA and SNTAGT. CDR3 bases: TGTGCCAGCAGCGAAACCCGACAGGGTGTGAATGAGCAGTTCTTC. This translates into CASSETRQGVNEQFF.

The V and J genes are TRBV19 and TRBJ1-1; 9 bases are a match to TRBD1. CDR3 length: 15 amino acids. V shed 5 bases, J shed 3 bases, and the junction held 7 bases outside the gene matches. Germline values: CDR1 LNHDA, CDR2 SQIVND (reference sequence). DNA of the CDR3: TGTGCCAGTAGTCCACAACAGGGGGCTGACACTGAAGCTTTCTTT. It translates to CASSPQQGADTEAFF.

This chain joins TRBV2 and TRBJ1-5, with 8 positions matching TRBD1. Trimming cost V 6 bases and J 6 bases; bases outside gene matches: 4. The CDR3 length is 13 residues. The germline V gene encodes CDR1 SNHLY and CDR2 FYNNEI. The CDR3 nucleotides read TGTGCCAGCAGGAGGACAGGGAGTCAGCCCCAGCATTTT. Protein sequence: CASRRTGSQPQHF.

J is TRBJ2-3 and V is TRBV5-6, with TRBD2 as a possible D gene (5 bases). The CDR3 totals 15 residues. V was clipped by 3 bases and J by 0 bases, with 11 bases between them. Germline-derived CDR1 and CDR2 are SGHDT and YYEEEE. CDR3 bases: TGTGCCAGCAGCTCAGGACTGACTAGCACAGATACGCAGTATTTT. As protein: CASSSGLTSTDTQYF.

The chain uses TRBV4-1 and TRBJ2-7, with 10 nucleotides matching TRBD1. The J segment lost 4 bases and the V segment lost 3 bases, leaving 6 bases of the junction unmatched. The CDR3 totals 15 residues. Per the germline V gene, CDR1 is MGHRA and CDR2 is YSYEKL. The CDR3 sequence: CASSHPGQGRYEQYF. The CDR3 bases are TGCGCCAGCAGCCATCCGGGACAGGGGAGGTACGAGCAGTACTTC.

The chain joins TRBV9 to TRBJ1-5, with 10 positions matching TRBD1. Germline V CDR1 and CDR2: SGDLS, YYNGEE. The trim removed 0 bases at V and 6 bases at J, leaving 3 bases unmatched. This CDR3 spans 15 amino acids. CDR3 in amino acids: CASSVDGTGVQPQHF. For the CDR3, the DNA is TGTGCCAGCAGCGTAGACGGGACAGGGGTTCAGCCCCAGCATTTT.

The chain employs TRBV30 and TRBJ1-2; D gene ambiguous. The CDR3 consists of 15 residues. Trimming shortened V by 0 bases and J by 0 bases, and 11 bases separated the two germline ends. Germline V gene lookup returns CDR1 GTSNPN and CDR2 SVGIG (reference sequence). This CDR3 is CAWSVRSLTNYGYTF. CDR3 nucleotide sequence: TGTGCCTGGAGTGTGAGGTCCTTGACTAACTATGGCTACACCTTC.

This chain uses TRBV28 with TRBJ2-7; a possible D gene is TRBD2 (6 bases). The CDR3 has 14 residues. V dropped 6 bases and J dropped 2 bases, with 14 bases sitting between them. Germline V CDR1 and CDR2: MDHEN, SYDVKM. Here the CDR3 reads CASRPTGLPYEQYF. Written as DNA, the CDR3 is TGTGCCAGCAGACCCACGGGACTCCCCTACGAGCAGTACTTC.

The chain couples TRBV28 to TRBJ1-6; a weak D match, TRBD1 (5 bases). The germline V gene has CDR1 MDHEN and CDR2 SYDVKM. Trimming removed 1 base at V and 6 bases at J, with 13 bases between. The CDR3 length is 16 residues. Here the CDR3 reads CASSLSPGLTNSPLHF. As DNA, the CDR3 is TGTGCCAGCAGTTTATCCCCGGGACTTACTAATTCACCCCTCCACTTT.

The gene calls are TRBV7-3 and TRBJ2-1; possible D gene TRBD2, 6 bases. This CDR3 contains 14 residues. V dropped 1 base and J dropped 12 bases, with 16 bases sitting between them. Per the germline V gene, CDR1 is SGHTA and CDR2 is FQGTGA. CDR3 sequence: CASSLNGGSGVQFF. CDR3 DNA sequence: TGTGCCAGCAGCTTAAACGGGGGATCAGGCGTGCAGTTCTTC. The entire variable domain, with the rest obtained from reference TRBV7-3 and TRBJ2-1, is as follows: GAGVSQTPSNKVTEKGKYVELRCDPISGHTALYWYRQSLGQGPEFLIYFQGTGAADDSGLPNDRFFAVRPEGSVSTLKIQRTERGDSAVYLCASSLNGGSGVQFFGPGTRLTVL.

The chain is built from TRBV2 and TRBJ1-5; D is unclear. The V gene's germline CDR1 is SNHLY and CDR2 FYNNEI. V was clipped by 8 bases and J by 4 bases, with 9 bases between them. The CDR3 sequence is 12 residues long. The CDR3 is CASRGENQPQHF. CDR3 sequence (DNA): TGTGCCAGCCGGGGTGAAAATCAGCCCCAGCATTTT.

The V call is TRBV4-3, the J call TRBJ2-7; the match to TRBD1 covers 9 bases. CDR1 LGHNA and CDR2 YSLEER come from the germline V gene. The CDR3 spans 18 residues. J gave up 4 bases and V 0 bases, and 13 bases lay outside the gene matches. The CDR3 nucleotides read TGCGCCAGCAGCCAAGATAGGGGGACAGGGAATCTTCTATACGAGCAGTACTTC. This codes for CASSQDRGTGNLLYEQYF.

The V gene is TRBV7-9, the J gene TRBJ2-3; 7 bases align to TRBD1. Germline V gene data show CDR1 as SEHNR and CDR2 as FQNEAQ (reference sequence). This CDR3 comprises 15 residues. V lost 2 bases to trimming and J lost 1 base; unmatched junction nucleotides: 3. The CDR3 loop reads CASSLRGQGTDTQYF. The CDR3 DNA reads TGTGCCAGCAGCTTAAGAGGACAGGGCACAGATACGCAGTATTTT.

CDR3 DNA sequence: TGTGCCAGCAGCCCCAGGACTAGCCAGACCGGGGAGCTGTTTTTT. This sequence encodes CASSPRTSQTGELFF. V and J are TRBV5-5 and TRBJ2-2, with 8 positions matching TRBD2. CDR3 size: 15 residues. Trimming at V came to 4 bases and at J to 5 bases, leaving 7 bases not matched to a gene. Germline V gene data show CDR1 as SGHKS and CDR2 as YYEKEE (reference sequence).

This sequence joins TRBV6-5 and TRBJ1-3, with TRBD1 as a possible D gene (5 bases). Germline V gene sequence: CDR1 MNHEY, CDR2 SVGAGI. Trimming took 0 bases from V and 4 from J, leaving 7 bases between them. The CDR3 is 14 residues long. CDR3 amino acids: CASSYSDSGNTIYF. CDR3 DNA sequence: TGTGCCAGCAGTTACTCTGACAGCGGAAACACCATATATTTT.

The V call is TRBV5-6, the J call TRBJ1-3; D not certain. The CDR3 runs to 17 residues. V gave up 0 bases and J gave up 3 bases, with 16 bases separating them. Germline V lookup: CDR1 SGHDT, CDR2 YYEEEE. The CDR3 protein is CASSLVSLTRGGNTIYF. Written as DNA, the CDR3 is TGTGCCAGCAGCTTGGTTTCTCTTACTCGGGGTGGAAACACCATATATTTT.

The rearrangement uses TRBV6-5 and TRBJ2-7; D possibly matches TRBD1 or TRBD2 (7 bases each). Germline CDR1 MNHEY, CDR2 SVGAGI. V was shortened by 7 bases and J by 3 bases, with 19 bases between the two germline ends. The CDR3 is made up of 15 amino acids. CDR3 bases: TGTGCCAGCAACCCCTTGGGAGGGGGCTACTACGAGCAGTACTTC. Protein product: CASNPLGGGYYEQYF.